This T cell receptor (beta chain) was identified during a study of blood T cell repertoires in COVID-19. Across the study: The United States, Italy and Spain supplied acute and convalescent COVID-19 samples. In each case, the material was cDNA or gDNA derived from T cells, B-cell-depleted T cells, or PBMCs.

This clone turned up a few times. Germline-derived CDR1 and CDR2 are SNHLY and FYNNEI. The CDR3 has 15 residues. V lost 2 bases to trimming and J lost 4 bases, with 14 bases between them. Methods used by the authors: Nucleated cell counts were estimated from reference gene primer amplification. Clones were read by immunoSEQ multiplex PCR, and TCRdb kept only the in-frame ones, dropping some. The V and J calls and clone size are taken from that table; D and trimming were inferred from the DNA. This sample has 95,000 to 150,000 clones; approximately 88% occur once, and the top ten carry approximately 8%.

V gene TRBV2 combines with J gene TRBJ1-2, with D hard to call. The TCR originated in a man between 45 and 60 years old with acute or convalescent COVID-19. The sequenced sample consisted of peripheral blood. The DNA for the CDR3 is TGTGCCAGCAGTGAAAGCGTAAGAGGGTCCTATGGCTACACCTTC. Protein: CASSESVRGSYGYTF.